One and the same sample provided the 29 T cell receptor beta chains below, sequenced in a study of blood T cells in healthy people across ages. Combining a sample-barcoded 5' primer with a J-beta primer mix, a second PCR ran for roughly 6 to 12 cycles. TCRdb called the 5' RACE reads again in MiXCR, with one record for every CDR3 protein. The data contain some 920,000 distinct CDR3 sequences, about 53% of them singletons. The sequenced sample consisted of blood. These receptors originate from a woman aged 60 to 75 in good health.

The V and J genes are TRBV15 and TRBJ2-1, with TRBD1 matching 11 bases. Trimming took 4 bases from V and 8 from J; bases not matched to a gene: 4. Germline CDR1 and CDR2: LNHNV and YYDKDF (reference sequence). This CDR3 has 14 amino acids. The CDR3 DNA reads TGTGCCACCAGCAAGGACAGGGGGCTCTATGAGCAGTTCTTC. This gives the protein CATSKDRGLYEQFF.

This chain connects TRBV20-1 to TRBJ2-1; D perhaps matches TRBD2 (6 bases). The CDR3 contains 14 residues. The V gene's germline CDR1 is DFQATT and CDR2 SNEGSKA (reference sequence). This CDR3 reads CTLKRLVGRGEQFF. CDR3 DNA: TGCACATTAAAACGACTAGTAGGGCGCGGTGAGCAGTTCTTC.

The chain is built from TRBV20-1 and TRBJ2-3; D remains unclear. Trimming cost V 3 bases and J 1 base, with 11 bases left between them. Germline CDR1 DFQATT, CDR2 SNEGSKA (reference sequence). The CDR3 runs 14 residues. The CDR3 DNA follows: TGCAGTGCTAGGCCCAGCGAGGGCACAGATACGCAGTATTTT. Protein product: CSARPSEGTDTQYF.

This clonotype was detected only a few times. This sequence joins TRBV28 and TRBJ2-7, with D uncertain. Germline-derived CDR1 and CDR2 are MDHEN and SYDVKM. V was shortened by 6 bases and J by 2 bases, with 11 bases between the two germline ends. The CDR3 loop spans 13 amino acids. CDR3 sequence: CASSPATTYEQYF. CDR3 bases: TGTGCCAGCAGCCCAGCGACGACCTACGAGCAGTACTTC.

The chain carries TRBV28 and TRBJ2-7; D unclear. V lost 2 bases and J 4 bases, leaving 9 bases between the germline ends. Germline V lookup: CDR1 MDHEN, CDR2 SYDVKM. The CDR3 has 13 residues. The CDR3 loop is CASSLTPLYEQYF. CDR3 coding DNA: TGTGCCAGCAGTTTAACCCCCCTGTACGAGCAGTACTTC.

The V gene is TRBV20-1, the J gene TRBJ2-5, with 11 bases that match TRBD2. CDR1 DFQATT and CDR2 SNEGSKA come from the germline V gene (reference sequence). V gave up 3 bases and J gave up 1 base; unmatched junction bases: 10. The CDR3 loop spans 17 amino acids. Here the CDR3 reads CSASELAGVRSQETQYF. CDR3 nucleotides: TGCAGTGCTAGTGAACTAGCGGGAGTAAGGTCCCAAGAGACCCAGTACTTC.

This clonotype was seen a handful of times. The chain is built from TRBV10-3 and TRBJ2-7; 9 bases line up with TRBD1. CDR3 length: 14 amino acids. Looked up from germline, CDR1 is ENHRY and CDR2 is SYGVKD. Trimming at V came to 5 bases and at J to 4 bases, leaving 6 bases not matched to a gene. The CDR3 reads CAISQGTGKYEQYF. Here the CDR3 DNA reads TGTGCCATCAGTCAGGGGACAGGGAAATACGAGCAGTACTTC.

In this sample, this clonotype turned up a few times. The rearrangement links TRBV3-1 to TRBJ2-1; 10 bases are a match to TRBD2. Germline V gene data show CDR1 as LGHDT and CDR2 as YNNKEL (reference sequence). The CDR3 totals 15 residues. V was pared by 3 bases and J by 5 bases, with 4 bases of the junction left unmatched. CDR3 bases: TGTGCCAGCAGCCAGGGACTAGCGTTTAACAATGAGCAGTTCTTC. Its protein product is CASSQGLAFNNEQFF.

This sequence joins TRBV20-1 and TRBJ2-1, with 10 positions matching TRBD2. The CDR3 runs to 15 residues. In germline, CDR1 is DFQATT, CDR2 SNEGSKA (reference sequence). V trimming: 4 bases; J trimming: 7 bases; junction bases outside the gene matches: 10. The CDR3 nucleotides read TGCAGTGCTACCAAGTTGGGACTAGCGTTAAATGAGCAGTTCTTC. It specifies CSATKLGLALNEQFF.

The V gene is TRBV27, the J gene TRBJ2-2; perhaps TRBD2 as D (6 bases). Trimming left V 6 bases short and J 5 bases short, with 19 bases between. Germline V lookup: CDR1 MNHEY, CDR2 SMNVEV (reference sequence). This CDR3 is built from 16 residues. The CDR3 spells CASSLLGEALTGELFF. DNA for the CDR3: TGTGCCAGCAGCCTCCTCGGGGAGGCCCTTACCGGGGAGCTGTTTTTT.

About this clonotype itself: The junction departs from the called germline gene at one end, perhaps through a read error. This rearrangement joins TRBV4-2 to TRBJ2-4; weak D call: TRBD1 (6 bases). This CDR3 contains 16 residues. The germline V gene has CDR1 LGHNA and CDR2 YNFKEQ. The CDR3 reads CASSQDTGFTKNSQYF. In DNA form, the CDR3 reads TGTGCCAGCAGCCAAGACACAGGGTTTACCAAAAACAGTCAGTACTTC.

About this clonotype: A read error may explain this, as a much larger clone is one base away. The chain couples TRBV7-9 to TRBJ1-2; D unresolved. This CDR3 comprises 14 residues. Looked up from germline, CDR1 is SEHNR and CDR2 is FQNEAQ (reference sequence). The ends were cut back, 7 bases at V and 4 bases at J, with 16 bases in the middle. For the CDR3, the DNA is TGTGCCAGCACCAATGAAGTCCTTGGCTATGGCTACACCTTC. Translation gives CASTNEVLGYGYTF.

This clonotype has just a few counts. This chain connects TRBV7-9 to TRBJ2-2, with unresolved D. The CDR3 sequence is 15 residues long. The germline CDR1 and CDR2 sequences are SEHNR and FQNEAQ (reference sequence). V gave up 0 bases and J gave up 6 bases, with 11 bases separating them. The CDR3, as DNA: TGTGCCAGCAGCTTAGCGGAGTCCCCTCCCGGGGAGCTGTTTTTT. Translated, it gives CASSLAESPPGELFF. Combining the CDR3 with reference TRBV7-9 and TRBJ2-2 gives the whole variable domain DTGVSQNPRHKITKRGQNVTFRCDPISEHNRLYWYRQTLGQGPEFLTYFQNEAQLEKSRLLSDRFSAERPKGSFSTLEIQRTEQGDSAMYLCASSLAESPPGELFFGEGSRLTVL.

The chain has TRBV6-2 or TRBV6-3 and TRBJ1-2; D remains ambiguous. The ends were cut back, 9 bases at V and 4 bases at J, with 18 bases in the middle. Looked up from germline, CDR1 is MNHEY and CDR2 is SVGEGT. This CDR3 comprises 14 residues. The CDR3 DNA follows: TGTGCCAGGCTGCCTGGGCGACGTCTCTATGGCTACACCTTC. Amino acids: CARLPGRRLYGYTF.

This clonotype showed up just once. This chain's CDR3 is CASSISGLYNEQFF. The CDR3 DNA reads TGTGCCAGTAGTATTTCGGGACTATACAATGAGCAGTTCTTC. The J gene is TRBJ2-1, the V gene TRBV19; 7 positions agree with TRBD2. V was clipped by 3 bases and J by 4 bases; unmatched bases: 3. The CDR3 covers 14 residues. Germline V gene lookup returns CDR1 LNHDA and CDR2 SQIVND (reference sequence).

This clonotype has a count of ten or more. The rearrangement joins TRBV27 to TRBJ2-6; D remains unclear. The CDR3 totals 14 residues. V lost 6 bases to trimming and J lost 0 bases, with 6 bases between them. Per germline, CDR1 MNHEY and CDR2 SMNVEV (reference sequence). CDR3 DNA: TGTGCCAGCAGCTTTCGCTCTGGGGCCAACGTCCTGACTTTC. Amino acids: CASSFRSGANVLTF.

This clonotype came up many times. Written as DNA, the CDR3 is TGTGCCAGCAGCAATAGACAGGGGGGAAACAATGAGCAGTTCTTC. Translation: CASSNRQGGNNEQFF. V is TRBV4-2 and J is TRBJ2-1; 9 bases agree with TRBD1. J lost 5 bases, V lost 5 bases, and 7 bases had no gene match. CDR1 and CDR2 (germline): LGHNA, YNFKEQ. CDR3 length equals 15 residues.

The CDR3 sequence: CSAPSGRVENEQFF. In DNA, the CDR3 is TGCAGTGCTCCGAGCGGGAGGGTGGAAAATGAGCAGTTCTTC. The V gene is TRBV20-1, the J gene TRBJ2-1, with 10 bases lining up with TRBD2. CDR1 and CDR2 (germline): DFQATT, SNEGSKA (reference sequence). This CDR3 comprises 14 residues. V dropped 5 bases and J dropped 7; count of bases not matched to a gene: 8.

The rearrangement links TRBV5-1 to TRBJ2-5, with D maybe TRBD2 (7 bases). Trimming stripped 4 bases from V and 2 bases from J, with 12 bases between. Germline V gene data show CDR1 as SGHRS and CDR2 as YFSETQ. The CDR3 consists of 14 residues. In DNA form, the CDR3 reads TGCGCCAGCAGCCGGGGGGCTCCGCAAGAGACCCAGTACTTC. This codes for CASSRGAPQETQYF.

CDR3 bases: TGTGCCAGCAGTTACATCCGGGCAGATACGCAGTATTTT. Its protein is CASSYIRADTQYF. The rearrangement uses TRBV6-5 and TRBJ2-3; D remains ambiguous. The CDR3 is made up of 13 amino acids. V lost 2 bases to trimming and J lost 4 bases, with 7 bases between them. The germline CDR1 and CDR2 sequences are MNHEY and SVGAGI.

J is TRBJ2-1 and V is TRBV3-1; 8 bases align to TRBD2. The V segment lost 5 bases and the J segment 13 bases; nucleotides outside the gene matches: 16. The CDR3 totals 15 residues. The germline gives CDR1 LGHDT, CDR2 YNNKEL (reference sequence). CDR3 DNA: TGTGCCAGCAGCGAAACCGGACTAGCCAGGGAGACCCAGTTCTTC. This sequence encodes CASSETGLARETQFF.

This clonotype was detected once. The DNA for the CDR3 is TGTGCCAGCAGCAAAGTTCAGGGCCGGAACTACGAGCAGTACTTC. This sequence encodes CASSKVQGRNYEQYF. This chain connects TRBV21-1 to TRBJ2-7; the table gives TRBD2 as D, unverified against the DNA. TRBV21-1 is designated a pseudogene. The CDR3 covers 15 residues.

This sequence joins TRBV20-1 and TRBJ2-1; D possibly corresponds to TRBD2 (5 bases). The DNA matches TRBJ2-7 better at its end, which makes the J call doubtful. Per germline, CDR1 DFQATT and CDR2 SNEGSKA (reference sequence). The length of the CDR3 is 16 residues. In DNA form, the CDR3 reads TGCAGTGCTAGAGCGATGGGGAGAAGCTCCTACAATGAGCAGTACTTC. Translated: CSARAMGRSSYNEQYF.

The chain links TRBV2 to TRBJ2-5, with TRBD2 matching 13 bases. This CDR3 is built from 17 residues. Per the germline V gene, CDR1 is SNHLY and CDR2 is FYNNEI. Germline trimming cut 5 bases from V and 2 bases from J; bases unmatched to any gene: 8. The CDR3 DNA follows: TGTGCCAGCAGTCTTGGACTAGCGGGAGCTCTTCAAGAGACCCAGTACTTC. This sequence encodes CASSLGLAGALQETQYF. Full variable domain (outside the CDR3, taken from reference TRBV2 and TRBJ2-5): EPEVTQTPSHQVTQMGQEVILRCVPISNHLYFYWYRQILGQKVEFLVSFYNNEISEKSEIFDDQFSVERPDGSNFTLKIRSTKLEDSAMYFCASSLGLAGALQETQYFGPGTRLLVL.

The chain couples TRBV4-3 to TRBJ1-2; TRBD1 might be the D (5 bases). V was shortened by 3 bases and J by 3 bases, with 14 bases between the two germline ends. The V gene's germline CDR1 is LGHNA and CDR2 YSLEER. The CDR3 is 15 amino acids. For the CDR3, the DNA is TGCGCCAGCAGCCAGACAGAAAGTGACTACTATGGCTACACCTTC. Its translation: CASSQTESDYYGYTF.

This chain uses TRBV5-6 with TRBJ2-4; 10 nucleotides align to TRBD1. The CDR3 has 15 amino acids. V lost 4 bases, J lost 9 bases, and 10 bases stayed unmatched. Germline loops: CDR1 SGHDT, CDR2 YYEEEE. DNA for the CDR3: TGTGCCAGCAGCGCGATGACAGGGGGCGGGAGCATTCAGTACTTC. As protein: CASSAMTGGGSIQYF. The full variable domain, with the rest looked up from reference TRBV5-6 and TRBJ2-4, is DAGVTQSPTHLIKTRGQQVTLRCSPKSGHDTVSWYQQALGQGPQFIFQYYEEEERQRGNFPDRFSGHQFPNYSSELNVNALLLGDSALYLCASSAMTGGGSIQYFGAGTRLSVL.

The J gene is TRBJ2-2, the V gene TRBV4-1, with 8 bases matching TRBD2. CDR3 length: 19 amino acids. Per germline, CDR1 MGHRA and CDR2 YSYEKL. Trimming at V came to 4 bases and at J to 0 bases, leaving 13 bases not matched to a gene. The CDR3 region is CASSPPPVGSGTNTGELFF. The CDR3 DNA follows: TGCGCCAGCAGCCCGCCTCCGGTTGGTAGCGGGACGAACACCGGGGAGCTGTTTTTT.

This chain uses TRBV20-1 with TRBJ2-3; D remains ambiguous. Trimming stripped 1 base from V and 2 bases from J, with 7 bases between. Per germline, CDR1 DFQATT and CDR2 SNEGSKA (reference sequence). The CDR3 is 13 residues long. CDR3 DNA sequence: TGCAGTGCTAGAGTCCCAGTCACAGATACGCAGTATTTT. This translates into CSARVPVTDTQYF.

This chain links TRBV5-1 with TRBJ2-7, with D perhaps TRBD2 (5 bases). Trimming cost V 2 bases and J 0 bases, with 12 bases left between them. Germline V CDR1 and CDR2: SGHRS, YFSETQ. The CDR3 extends over 15 amino acids. The CDR3 here is CASSFGGLSSYEQYF. Written as DNA, the CDR3 is TGCGCCAGCAGCTTTGGAGGCTTGAGCTCCTACGAGCAGTACTTC.